This paragraph reports one T cell receptor (beta chain). Antigen: not known. The table came from immunoSEQ multiplex PCR; TCRdb's copy has only in-frame clones and leaves some out. The sample has fewer than 85,000 clones, approximately 82% seen once. This sample is drawn from a study of OX40 agonist ivuxolimab in advanced cancers. About the research overall: Earlier anti-PD-1, anti-PD-L1 or anti-CTLA-4 therapy was permitted; around 40% had received some. Study-wide results and limits: Certain nonresponders additionally had low normalized T-cell clonal expansion. With doses of 0.1 to 3.0 mg/kg, CD4+ and CD8+ blood T cells had undergone clonal expansion by week 6.

The length of the CDR3 is 17 residues. Germline CDR1 SGHDN, CDR2 FVKESK. V lost 1 base and J 6 bases, leaving 16 bases between the germline ends. Anyone with autoimmune disease history or systemic immunosuppression was excluded. V gene TRBV14 combines with J gene TRBJ1-6, with no clear D. This TCR was sampled from an adult with an advanced solid tumor such as melanoma, head and neck, liver or kidney cancer. Here the sequenced sample was CD4+ or CD8+ T cells sorted from blood, taken in a trial of the OX40 agonist ivuxolimab. The CDR3, as DNA: TGTGCCAGCAGCCAAGTTTCTTTCCCAGTCCCTAATTCACCCCTCCACTTT. Translating gives CASSQVSFPVPNSPLHF.